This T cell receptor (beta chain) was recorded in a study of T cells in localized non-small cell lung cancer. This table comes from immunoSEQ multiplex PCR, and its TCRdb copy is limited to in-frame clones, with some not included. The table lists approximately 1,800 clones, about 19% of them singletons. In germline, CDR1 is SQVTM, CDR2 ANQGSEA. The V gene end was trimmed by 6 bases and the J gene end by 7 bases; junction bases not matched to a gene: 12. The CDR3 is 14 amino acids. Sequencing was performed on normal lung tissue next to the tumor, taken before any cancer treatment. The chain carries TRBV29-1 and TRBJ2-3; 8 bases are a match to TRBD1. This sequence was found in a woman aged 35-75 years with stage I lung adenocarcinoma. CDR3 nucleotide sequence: TGCAGCGTCCTCCGACAGGGGCCCTCGTATACGCAGTATTTT. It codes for CSVLRQGPSYTQYF.